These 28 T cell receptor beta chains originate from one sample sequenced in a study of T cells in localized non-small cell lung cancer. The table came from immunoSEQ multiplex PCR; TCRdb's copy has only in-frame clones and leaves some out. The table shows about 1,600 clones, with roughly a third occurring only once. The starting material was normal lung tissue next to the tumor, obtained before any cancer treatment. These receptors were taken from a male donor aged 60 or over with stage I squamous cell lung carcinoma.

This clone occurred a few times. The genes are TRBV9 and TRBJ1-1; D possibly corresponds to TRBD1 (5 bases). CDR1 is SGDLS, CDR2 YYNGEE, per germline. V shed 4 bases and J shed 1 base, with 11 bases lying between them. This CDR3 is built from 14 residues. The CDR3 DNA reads TGTGCCAGCAGCTATGGGGACGAGAACACTGAAGCTTTCTTT. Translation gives CASSYGDENTEAFF.

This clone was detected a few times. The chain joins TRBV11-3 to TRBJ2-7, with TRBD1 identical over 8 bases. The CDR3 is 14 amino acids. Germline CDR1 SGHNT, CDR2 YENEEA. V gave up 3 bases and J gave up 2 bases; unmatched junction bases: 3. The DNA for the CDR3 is TGTGCCAGCAGCTTGACACAGGGGGCCTACGAGCAGTACTTC. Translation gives CASSLTQGAYEQYF.

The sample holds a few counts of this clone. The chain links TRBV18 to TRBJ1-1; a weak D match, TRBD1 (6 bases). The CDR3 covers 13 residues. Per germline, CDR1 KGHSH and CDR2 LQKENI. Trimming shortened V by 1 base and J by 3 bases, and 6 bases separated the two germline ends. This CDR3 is CASSPQGDTEAFF. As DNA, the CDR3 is TGTGCCAGCTCACCACAGGGGGACACTGAAGCTTTCTTT.

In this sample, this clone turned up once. The CDR3 bases are TGTGCCAGCAGCCGGGACAGGGGATCCGAGCAGTACTTC. It codes for CASSRDRGSEQYF. The genes are TRBV14 and TRBJ2-7; 10 bases fit TRBD1. The CDR3 extends over 13 amino acids. J lost 6 bases, V lost 4 bases, and 3 bases had no gene match. CDR1 is SGHDN and CDR2 is FVKESK in the germline V gene.

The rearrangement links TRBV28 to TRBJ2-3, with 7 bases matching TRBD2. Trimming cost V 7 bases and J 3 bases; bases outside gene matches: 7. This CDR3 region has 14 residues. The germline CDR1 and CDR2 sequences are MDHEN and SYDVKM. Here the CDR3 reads CASMGRGETDTQYF. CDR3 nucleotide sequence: TGTGCCAGCATGGGGAGGGGTGAGACAGATACGCAGTATTTT.

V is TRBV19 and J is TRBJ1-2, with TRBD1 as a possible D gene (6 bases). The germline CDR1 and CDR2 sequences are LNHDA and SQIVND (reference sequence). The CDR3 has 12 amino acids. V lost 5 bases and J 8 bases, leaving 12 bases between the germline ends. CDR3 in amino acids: CASSLTGTGYTF. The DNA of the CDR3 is TGTGCCAGTAGTCTAACAGGGACCGGCTACACCTTC.

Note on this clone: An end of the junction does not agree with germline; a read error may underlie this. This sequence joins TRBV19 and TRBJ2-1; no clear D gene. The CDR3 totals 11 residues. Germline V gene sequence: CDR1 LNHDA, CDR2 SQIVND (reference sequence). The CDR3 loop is CASNIVNEQFF. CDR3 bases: TGTGCCAGTAATATAGTTAATGAGCAGTTCTTC. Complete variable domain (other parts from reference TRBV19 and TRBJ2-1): DGGITQSPKYLFRKEGQNVTLSCEQNLNHDAMYWYRQDPGQGLRLIYYSQIVNDFQKGDIAEGYSVSREKKESFPLTVTSAQKNPTAFYLCASNIVNEQFFGPGTRLTVL.

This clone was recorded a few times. CDR3 amino acids: CASSAGHSSYEQYF. CDR3 DNA: TGTGCCAGCAGCGCGGGGCACAGCTCCTACGAGCAGTACTTC. The chain recombines TRBV6-8 with TRBJ2-7; D perhaps matches TRBD2 (6 bases). The CDR3 covers 14 residues. CDR1 is MNHGY and CDR2 is SAAAGT in the germline V gene. V lost 6 bases, J lost 0 bases, and 12 bases lay in between.

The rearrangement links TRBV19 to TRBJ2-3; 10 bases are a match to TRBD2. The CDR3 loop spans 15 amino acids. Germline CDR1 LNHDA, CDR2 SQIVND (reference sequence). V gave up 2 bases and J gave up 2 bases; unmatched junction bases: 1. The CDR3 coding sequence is TGTGCCAGTAGTATACTAGCGGGAGTCACAGATACGCAGTATTTT. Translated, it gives CASSILAGVTDTQYF.

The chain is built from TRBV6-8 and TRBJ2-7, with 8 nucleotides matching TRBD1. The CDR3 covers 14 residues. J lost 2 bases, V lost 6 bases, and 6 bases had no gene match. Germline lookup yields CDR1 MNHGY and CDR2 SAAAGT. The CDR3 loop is CASRAGTGPYEQYF. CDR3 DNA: TGTGCCAGCAGGGCCGGGACAGGTCCCTACGAGCAGTACTTC.

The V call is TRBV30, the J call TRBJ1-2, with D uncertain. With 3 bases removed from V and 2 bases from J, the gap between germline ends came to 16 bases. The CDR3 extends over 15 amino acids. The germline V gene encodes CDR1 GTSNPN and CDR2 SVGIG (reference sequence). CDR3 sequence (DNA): TGTGCCTGGAGGAGGAATGTAGCGGAAAACTATGGCTACACCTTC. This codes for CAWRRNVAENYGYTF. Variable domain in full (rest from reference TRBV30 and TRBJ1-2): SQTIHQWPATLVQPVGSPLSLECTVEGTSNPNLYWYRQAAGRGLQLLFYSVGIGQISSEVPQNLSASRPQDRQFILSSKKLLLSDSGFYLCAWRRNVAENYGYTFGSGTRLTVV.

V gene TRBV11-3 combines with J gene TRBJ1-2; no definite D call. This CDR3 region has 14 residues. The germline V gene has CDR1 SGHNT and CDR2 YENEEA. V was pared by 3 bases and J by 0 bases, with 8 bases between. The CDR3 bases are TGTGCCAGCAGCTTGGAACAGTCTAACTATGGCTACACCTTC. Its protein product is CASSLEQSNYGYTF.

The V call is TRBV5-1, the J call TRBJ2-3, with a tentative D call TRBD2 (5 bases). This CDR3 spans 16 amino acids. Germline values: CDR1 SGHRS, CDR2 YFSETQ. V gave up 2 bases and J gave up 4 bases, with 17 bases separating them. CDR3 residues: CASSFEGDNPADTQYF. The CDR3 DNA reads TGCGCCAGCAGCTTTGAGGGAGATAATCCGGCAGATACGCAGTATTTT. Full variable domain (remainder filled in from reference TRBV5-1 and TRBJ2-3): KAGVTQTPRYLIKTRGQQVTLSCSPISGHRSVSWYQQTPGQGLQFLFEYFSETQRNKGNFPGRFSGRQFSNSRSEMNVSTLELGDSALYLCASSFEGDNPADTQYFGPGTRLTVL.

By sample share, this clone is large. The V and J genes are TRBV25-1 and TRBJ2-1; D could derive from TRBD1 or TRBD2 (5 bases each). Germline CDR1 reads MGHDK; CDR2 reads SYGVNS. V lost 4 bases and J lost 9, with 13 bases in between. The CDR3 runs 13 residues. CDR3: CASSGTTRREQFF. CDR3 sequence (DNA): TGTGCCAGCAGTGGGACAACTAGACGTGAGCAGTTCTTC.

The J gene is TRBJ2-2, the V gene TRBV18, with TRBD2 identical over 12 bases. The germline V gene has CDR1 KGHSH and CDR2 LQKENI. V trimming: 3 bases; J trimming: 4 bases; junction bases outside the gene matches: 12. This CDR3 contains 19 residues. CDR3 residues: CASSPLGLAGSGGTGELFF. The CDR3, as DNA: TGTGCCAGCTCACCCCTTGGACTAGCGGGATCGGGGGGCACCGGGGAGCTGTTTTTT.

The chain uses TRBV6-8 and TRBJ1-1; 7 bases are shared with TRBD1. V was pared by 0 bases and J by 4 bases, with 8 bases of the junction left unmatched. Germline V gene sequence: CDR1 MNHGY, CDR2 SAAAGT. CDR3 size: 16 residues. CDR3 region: CASSYSRTGVITEAFF. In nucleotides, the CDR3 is TGTGCCAGCAGTTACTCGAGAACAGGGGTAATCACTGAAGCTTTCTTT.

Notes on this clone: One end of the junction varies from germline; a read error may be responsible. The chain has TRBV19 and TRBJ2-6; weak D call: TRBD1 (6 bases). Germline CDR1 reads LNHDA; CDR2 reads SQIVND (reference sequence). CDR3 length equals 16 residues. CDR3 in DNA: TGTGCCAGTAGTCTAGAGAAGACAGGAGGGGCCAACGTCCTGACTTTC. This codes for CASSLEKTGGANVLTF.

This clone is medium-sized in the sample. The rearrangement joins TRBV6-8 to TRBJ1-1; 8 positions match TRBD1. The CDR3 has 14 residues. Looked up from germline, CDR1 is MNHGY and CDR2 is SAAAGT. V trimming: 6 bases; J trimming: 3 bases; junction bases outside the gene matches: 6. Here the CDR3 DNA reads TGTGCCAGCAGCCACGACAGGGGAGACACTGAAGCTTTCTTT. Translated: CASSHDRGDTEAFF.

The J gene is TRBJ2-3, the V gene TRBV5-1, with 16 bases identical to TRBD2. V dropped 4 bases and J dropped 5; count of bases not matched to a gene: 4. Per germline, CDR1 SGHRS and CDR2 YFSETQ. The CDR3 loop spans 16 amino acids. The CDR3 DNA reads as TGCGCCAGCAGCCCCGGGACTAGCGGGGGGGGAGATACGCAGTATTTT. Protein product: CASSPGTSGGGDTQYF.

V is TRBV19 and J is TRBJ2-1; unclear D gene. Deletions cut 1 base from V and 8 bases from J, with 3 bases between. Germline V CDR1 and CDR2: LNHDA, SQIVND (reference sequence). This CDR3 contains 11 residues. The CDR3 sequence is CASSIADEQFF. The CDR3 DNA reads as TGTGCCAGTAGTATAGCGGATGAGCAGTTCTTC.

The chain's CDR3 is CASSSGEGGKNIQYF. CDR3 sequence (DNA): TGTGCCAGCAGCTCAGGAGAGGGTGGCAAAAACATTCAGTACTTC. The V gene is TRBV9, the J gene TRBJ2-4, with D perhaps TRBD2 (5 bases). Germline-derived CDR1 and CDR2 are SGDLS and YYNGEE. The CDR3 consists of 15 residues. V lost 4 bases, J lost 3 bases, and 14 bases lay in between.

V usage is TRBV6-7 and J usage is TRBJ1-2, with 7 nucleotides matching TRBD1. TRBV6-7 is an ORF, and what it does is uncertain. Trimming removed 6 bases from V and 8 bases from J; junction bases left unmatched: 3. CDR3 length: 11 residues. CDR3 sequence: CASRNRGGYTF. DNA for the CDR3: TGTGCCAGCAGGAACAGGGGAGGCTACACCTTC.

In DNA form, the CDR3 reads TGCAGCGTTGGGGCGGGAGGGGAGAATAAGCAGTTCTTC. Translated: CSVGAGGENKQFF. This chain uses TRBV29-1 with TRBJ2-1, with 9 bases aligning to TRBD2. Germline lookup yields CDR1 SQVTM and CDR2 ANQGSEA. The junction had 9 bases not matched to a gene; V was cut back by 4 bases and J by 11 bases. There are 13 residues in the CDR3.

CDR3 in amino acids: CASSPRSLAGDPDTQYF. The DNA of the CDR3 is TGTGCCAGCTCACCACGCTCACTAGCGGGAGACCCAGATACGCAGTATTTT. The rearrangement joins TRBV18 to TRBJ2-3; 11 nucleotides align to TRBD2. The germline gives CDR1 KGHSH, CDR2 LQKENI. CDR3 size: 17 residues. Unmatched junction bases numbered 7, after V lost 1 base and J lost 4 bases.

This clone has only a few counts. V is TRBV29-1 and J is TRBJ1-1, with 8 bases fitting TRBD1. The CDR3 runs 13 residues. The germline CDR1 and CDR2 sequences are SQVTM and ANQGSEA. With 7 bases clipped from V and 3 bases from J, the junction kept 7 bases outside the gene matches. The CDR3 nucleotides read TGCAGCGCCACGGACAGGGCGGACACTGAAGCTTTCTTT. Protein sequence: CSATDRADTEAFF.

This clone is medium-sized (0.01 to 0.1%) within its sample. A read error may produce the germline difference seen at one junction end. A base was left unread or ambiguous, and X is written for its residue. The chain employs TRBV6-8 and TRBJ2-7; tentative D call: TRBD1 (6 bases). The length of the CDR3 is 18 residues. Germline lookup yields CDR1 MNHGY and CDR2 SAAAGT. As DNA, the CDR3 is TGTGCCAGYAGTTACTCTTCTCCCGACAGGCCCCTCTCCTACGAGCAGTACTTC. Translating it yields CAXSYSSPDRPLSYEQYF. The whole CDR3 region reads CASSYSSPDRPLSYEQYF.

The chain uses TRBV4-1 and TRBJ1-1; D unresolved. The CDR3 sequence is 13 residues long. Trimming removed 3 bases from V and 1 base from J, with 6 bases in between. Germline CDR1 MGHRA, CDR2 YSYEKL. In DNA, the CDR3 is TGCGCCAGCAGCCACACAAGGAACACTGAAGCTTTCTTT. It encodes CASSHTRNTEAFF.

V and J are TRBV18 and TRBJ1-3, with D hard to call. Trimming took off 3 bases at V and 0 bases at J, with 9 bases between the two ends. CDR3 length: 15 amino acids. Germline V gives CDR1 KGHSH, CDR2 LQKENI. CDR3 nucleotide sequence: TGTGCCAGCTCACCTACTGCTTCCTCTGGAAACACCATATATTTT. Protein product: CASSPTASSGNTIYF.